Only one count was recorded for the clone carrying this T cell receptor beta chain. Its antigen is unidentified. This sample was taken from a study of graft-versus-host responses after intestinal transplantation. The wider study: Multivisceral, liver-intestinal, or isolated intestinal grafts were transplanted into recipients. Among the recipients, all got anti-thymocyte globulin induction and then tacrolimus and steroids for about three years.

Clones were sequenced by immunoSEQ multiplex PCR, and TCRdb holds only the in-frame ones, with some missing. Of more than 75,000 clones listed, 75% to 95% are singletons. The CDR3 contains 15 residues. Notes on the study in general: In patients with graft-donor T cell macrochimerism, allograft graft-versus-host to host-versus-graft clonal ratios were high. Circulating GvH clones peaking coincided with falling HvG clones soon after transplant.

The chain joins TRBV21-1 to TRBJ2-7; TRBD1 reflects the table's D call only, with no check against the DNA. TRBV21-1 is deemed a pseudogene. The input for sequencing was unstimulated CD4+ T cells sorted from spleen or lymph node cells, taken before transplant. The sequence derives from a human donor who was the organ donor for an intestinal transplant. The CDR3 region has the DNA TGTGCCAGCAGCAAAGAACACCCTTCAGGCTACGAGCAGTACTTC. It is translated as CASSKEHPSGYEQYF.